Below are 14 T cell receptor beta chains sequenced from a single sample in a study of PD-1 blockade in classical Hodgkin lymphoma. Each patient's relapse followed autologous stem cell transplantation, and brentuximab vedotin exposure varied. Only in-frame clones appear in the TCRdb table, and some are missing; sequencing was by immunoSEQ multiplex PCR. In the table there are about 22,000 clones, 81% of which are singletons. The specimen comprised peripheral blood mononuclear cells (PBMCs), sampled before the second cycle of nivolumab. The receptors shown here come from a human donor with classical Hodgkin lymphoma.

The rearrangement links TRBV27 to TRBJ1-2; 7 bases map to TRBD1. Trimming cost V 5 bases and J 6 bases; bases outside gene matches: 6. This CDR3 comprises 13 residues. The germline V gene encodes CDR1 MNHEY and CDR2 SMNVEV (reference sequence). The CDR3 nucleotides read TGTGCCAGCAGTCTTACAGGGGACGATGGCTACACCTTC. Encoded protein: CASSLTGDDGYTF.

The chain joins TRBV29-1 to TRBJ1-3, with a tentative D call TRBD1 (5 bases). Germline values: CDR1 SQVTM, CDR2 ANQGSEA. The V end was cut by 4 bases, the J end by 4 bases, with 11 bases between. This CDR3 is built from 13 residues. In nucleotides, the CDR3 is TGCAGCGTTGTGGGGGTTAGAGGAAACACCATATATTTT. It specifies CSVVGVRGNTIYF.

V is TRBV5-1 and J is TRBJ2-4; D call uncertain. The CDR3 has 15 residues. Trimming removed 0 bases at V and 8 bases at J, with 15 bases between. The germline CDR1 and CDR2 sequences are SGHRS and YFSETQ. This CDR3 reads CASSLGGEGGDIQYF. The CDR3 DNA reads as TGCGCCAGCAGCTTGGGTGGGGAAGGCGGAGACATTCAGTACTTC.

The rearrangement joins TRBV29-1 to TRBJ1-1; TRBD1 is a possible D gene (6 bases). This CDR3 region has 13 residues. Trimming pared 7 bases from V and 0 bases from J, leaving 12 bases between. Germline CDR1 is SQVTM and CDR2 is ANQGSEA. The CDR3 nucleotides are TGCAGCGGAGGACAGCTAATGAACACTGAAGCTTTCTTT. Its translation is CSGGQLMNTEAFF.

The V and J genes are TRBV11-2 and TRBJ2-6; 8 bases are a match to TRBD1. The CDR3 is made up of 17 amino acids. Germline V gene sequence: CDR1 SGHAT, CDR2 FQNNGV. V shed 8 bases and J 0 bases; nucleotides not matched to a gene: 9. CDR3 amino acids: CASAQGVSSSGANVLTF. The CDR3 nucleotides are TGTGCCAGCGCACAGGGGGTTTCCTCCTCTGGGGCCAACGTCCTGACTTTC.

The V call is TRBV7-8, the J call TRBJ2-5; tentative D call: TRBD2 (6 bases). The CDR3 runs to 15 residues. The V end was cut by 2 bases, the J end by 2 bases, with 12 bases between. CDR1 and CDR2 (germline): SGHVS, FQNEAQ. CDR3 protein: CASSLREDKQETQYF. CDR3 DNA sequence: TGTGCCAGCAGCTTAAGGGAGGACAAACAAGAGACCCAGTACTTC.

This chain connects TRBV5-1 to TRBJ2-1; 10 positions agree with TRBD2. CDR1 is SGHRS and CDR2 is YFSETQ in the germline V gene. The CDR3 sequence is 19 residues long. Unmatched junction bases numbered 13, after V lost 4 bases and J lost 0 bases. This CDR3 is CASSRKSGTSANSYNEQFF. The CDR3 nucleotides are TGCGCCAGCAGCCGAAAATCCGGGACTAGCGCCAACTCCTACAATGAGCAGTTCTTC.

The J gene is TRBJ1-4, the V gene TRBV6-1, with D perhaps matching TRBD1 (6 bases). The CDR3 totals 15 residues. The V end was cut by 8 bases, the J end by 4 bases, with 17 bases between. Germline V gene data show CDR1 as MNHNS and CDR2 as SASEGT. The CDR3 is CASLGGANINEKLFF. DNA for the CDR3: TGTGCCAGCCTTGGGGGGGCGAACATTAATGAAAAACTGTTTTTT.

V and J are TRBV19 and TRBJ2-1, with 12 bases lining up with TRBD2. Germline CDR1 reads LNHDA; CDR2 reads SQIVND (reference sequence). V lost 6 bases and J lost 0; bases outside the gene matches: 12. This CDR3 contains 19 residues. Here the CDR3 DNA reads TGTGCCAGTAGCCCCTTCCCTAGCGGGGGGGCCCACTCCTACAATGAGCAGTTCTTC. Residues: CASSPFPSGGAHSYNEQFF.

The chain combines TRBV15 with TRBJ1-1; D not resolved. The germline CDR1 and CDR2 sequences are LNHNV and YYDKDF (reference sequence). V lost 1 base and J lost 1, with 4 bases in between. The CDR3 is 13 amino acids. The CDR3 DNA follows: TGTGCCACCAGCAGAGTAGGGAACACTGAAGCTTTCTTT. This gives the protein CATSRVGNTEAFF.

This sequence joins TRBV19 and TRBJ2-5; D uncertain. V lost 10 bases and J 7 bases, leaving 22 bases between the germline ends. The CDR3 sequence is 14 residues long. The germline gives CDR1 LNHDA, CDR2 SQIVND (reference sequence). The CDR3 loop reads CATEHPGRPGTQYF. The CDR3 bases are TGTGCCACCGAGCATCCGGGCCGGCCGGGGACCCAGTACTTC. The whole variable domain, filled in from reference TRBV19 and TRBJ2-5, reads DGGITQSPKYLFRKEGQNVTLSCEQNLNHDAMYWYRQDPGQGLRLIYYSQIVNDFQKGDIAEGYSVSREKKESFPLTVTSAQKNPTAFYLCATEHPGRPGTQYFGPGTRLLVL.

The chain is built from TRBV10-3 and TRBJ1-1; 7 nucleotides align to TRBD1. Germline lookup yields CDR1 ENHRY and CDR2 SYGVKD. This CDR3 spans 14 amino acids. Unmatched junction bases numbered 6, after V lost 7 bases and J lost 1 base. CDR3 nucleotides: TGTGCCATCAAATCGGGACAGCAGAACACTGAAGCTTTCTTT. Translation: CAIKSGQQNTEAFF.

The CDR3 spells CASSPDSYYEQYF. The CDR3 DNA reads TGTGCCAGCAGTCCTGACAGTTACTACGAGCAGTACTTC. The chain has TRBV6-1 and TRBJ2-7, with D maybe TRBD1 (5 bases). Germline assignment: CDR1 MNHNS and CDR2 SASEGT. The CDR3 has 13 residues. V lost 5 bases to trimming and J lost 3 bases, with 11 bases between them.

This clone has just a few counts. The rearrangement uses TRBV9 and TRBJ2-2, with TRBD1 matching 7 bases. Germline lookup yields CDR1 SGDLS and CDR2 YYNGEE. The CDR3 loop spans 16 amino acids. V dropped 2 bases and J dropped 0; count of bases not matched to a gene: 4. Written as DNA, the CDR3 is TGTGCCAGCAGCGTTAGGGGGCCATCGAACACCGGGGAGCTGTTTTTT. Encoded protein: CASSVRGPSNTGELFF.